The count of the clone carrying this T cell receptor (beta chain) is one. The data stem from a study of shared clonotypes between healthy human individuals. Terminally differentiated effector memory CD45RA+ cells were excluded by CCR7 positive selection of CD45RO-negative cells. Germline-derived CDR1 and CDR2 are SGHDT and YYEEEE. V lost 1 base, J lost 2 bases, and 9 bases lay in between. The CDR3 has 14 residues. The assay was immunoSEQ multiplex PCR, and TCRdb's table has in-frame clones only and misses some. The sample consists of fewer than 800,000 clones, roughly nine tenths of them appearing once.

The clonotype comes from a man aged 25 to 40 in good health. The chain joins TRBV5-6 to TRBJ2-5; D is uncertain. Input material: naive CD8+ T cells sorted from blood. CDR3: CASSLFQSQETQYF. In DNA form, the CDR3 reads TGTGCCAGCAGCTTGTTCCAGAGTCAAGAGACCCAGTACTTC.